Following are 32 T cell receptor beta chains from one sample sequenced in a study of CD8+CD57+ T cells in acquired aplastic anemia. Patients picked for sequencing had shown CD8+CD57+ cell expansion detected by flow cytometry. TCR beta VDJ and CDR3 profiling used genomic DNA as template. TCRdb processed the reads anew with MiXCR; each CDR3 protein has one entry. The sample records some 120,000 distinct CDR3 sequences, under 60% being singletons. Sequencing input: sorted CD4+, CD8+, or CD8+CD57+ T cells (not recorded which) from PBMCs. The origin of the receptors is a human donor with aplastic anemia.

The table lists this clonotype with a few counts. V is TRBV28 and J is TRBJ2-7; 8 bases line up with TRBD1. The CDR3 totals 14 residues. The germline gives CDR1 MDHEN, CDR2 SYDVKM. Unmatched junction bases numbered 9, after V lost 4 bases and J lost 7 bases. The CDR3 bases are TGTGCCAGCAGTTACCGGGACAGGTCCAAGGAGCAGTACTTC. This codes for CASSYRDRSKEQYF.

The J gene is TRBJ2-7, the V gene TRBV2; the D gene is possibly TRBD1 (6 bases). Trimming cost V 5 bases and J 3 bases, with 14 bases left between them. Germline-derived CDR1 and CDR2 are SNHLY and FYNNEI. The CDR3 contains 14 residues. The CDR3 DNA follows: TGTGCCAGCAGTCAAGAGACAGGTCTCTACGAGCAGTACTTC. Translating it yields CASSQETGLYEQYF.

The chain couples TRBV5-5 to TRBJ1-6; TRBD1 matches at 7 bases. Trimming removed 5 bases from V and 9 bases from J; junction bases left unmatched: 8. This CDR3 comprises 14 residues. Germline CDR1 and CDR2: SGHKS and YYEKEE (reference sequence). The DNA for the CDR3 is TGTGCCAGCAGTCGACAGGGTATAGGTTCACCCCTCCACTTT. It yields the protein CASSRQGIGSPLHF. Complete variable domain (other parts from reference TRBV5-5 and TRBJ1-6): DAGVTQSPTHLIKTRGQQVTLRCSPISGHKSVSWYQQVLGQGPQFIFQYYEKEERGRGNFPDRFSARQFPNYSSELNVNALLLGDSALYLCASSRQGIGSPLHFGNGTRLTVT.

This rearrangement joins TRBV9 to TRBJ2-1, with D tentatively TRBD2 (6 bases). V was clipped by 0 bases and J by 4 bases, with 11 bases between them. CDR1 and CDR2 from the germline V gene are SGDLS and YYNGEE. The CDR3 loop spans 15 amino acids. CDR3 region: CASSVASGPYNEQFF. In nucleotides, the CDR3 is TGTGCCAGCAGCGTAGCCAGCGGGCCATACAATGAGCAGTTCTTC.

The chain uses TRBV20-1 and TRBJ1-6; the D is unclear. V was trimmed by 3 bases and J by 5 bases, leaving 11 bases between them. This CDR3 is built from 14 residues. Germline V gene data show CDR1 as DFQATT and CDR2 as SNEGSKA (reference sequence). The DNA for the CDR3 is TGCAGTGCTAGGGGTCAGACTAATAATTCACCCCTCCACTTT. Translated, it gives CSARGQTNNSPLHF.

This clonotype appeared a single time. V and J are TRBV12-3 or TRBV12-4 and TRBJ2-1; 8 nucleotides agree with TRBD1. CDR3 length equals 13 residues. Losses at the gene ends were 5 bases for V and 11 bases for J; bases not matched to a gene: 8. This CDR3 is CASSPSRTGKQFF. CDR3 bases: TGTGCCAGCAGTCCCTCCCGGACAGGGAAGCAGTTCTTC.

This clonotype appeared many times. The rearrangement joins TRBV12-3 or TRBV12-4 to TRBJ1-4, with 10 bases matching TRBD1. The CDR3 length is 13 residues. V was pared by 8 bases and J by 8 bases, with 5 bases of the junction left unmatched. The CDR3 sequence: CASRDRGGEKLFF. Here the CDR3 DNA reads TGTGCCAGCCGGGACAGGGGAGGGGAAAAACTGTTTTTT.

This clonotype came up many times. V and J are TRBV7-2 and TRBJ2-7, with D possibly being TRBD1 or TRBD2 (5 bases each). With 7 bases removed from V and 3 bases from J, the gap between germline ends came to 16 bases. Germline CDR1 SGHTA, CDR2 FQGNSA. This CDR3 spans 14 amino acids. CDR3 nucleotides: TGTGCCAGCACCGCTGGGTGGGGGAACTACGAGCAGTACTTC. Translated, it gives CASTAGWGNYEQYF.

At least ten counts were recorded for this clonotype. The chain employs TRBV2 and TRBJ1-1; possible D gene TRBD1, 5 bases. The germline CDR1 and CDR2 sequences are SNHLY and FYNNEI. The CDR3 sequence is 13 residues long. V was shortened by 8 bases and J by 3 bases, with 13 bases between the two germline ends. CDR3 in DNA: TGTGCCAGCCCAGGGTTTTTGGACACTGAAGCTTTCTTT. Translating gives CASPGFLDTEAFF. Using reference TRBV2 and TRBJ1-1 for the parts outside the CDR3, the full variable domain is EPEVTQTPSHQVTQMGQEVILRCVPISNHLYFYWYRQILGQKVEFLVSFYNNEISEKSEIFDDQFSVERPDGSNFTLKIRSTKLEDSAMYFCASPGFLDTEAFFGQGTRLTVV.

The table lists this clonotype with a few counts. This chain joins TRBV29-1 and TRBJ1-1; TRBD1 agrees at 12 bases. The CDR3 has 14 residues. In germline, CDR1 is SQVTM, CDR2 ANQGSEA. V lost 6 bases and J lost 7; bases outside the gene matches: 9. CDR3 residues: CSVVAGTGGLEAFF. As DNA, the CDR3 is TGCAGCGTAGTGGCCGGGACAGGGGGCCTTGAAGCTTTCTTT.

This sequence joins TRBV12-3 or TRBV12-4 and TRBJ1-4, with 8 bases identical to TRBD1. The V gene end was trimmed by 5 bases and the J gene end by 14 bases; junction bases not matched to a gene: 1. This CDR3 spans 10 amino acids. This CDR3 reads CASSGDRLFF. As DNA, the CDR3 is TGTGCCAGCAGTGGGGACAGGCTGTTTTTT.

Many counts were recorded for this clonotype. This rearrangement joins TRBV9 to TRBJ1-1; 11 nucleotides match TRBD1. With V trimmed by 5 bases and J by 1 base, 13 bases remained unmatched. This CDR3 comprises 18 residues. Germline loops: CDR1 SGDLS, CDR2 YYNGEE. CDR3 sequence (DNA): TGTGCCAGCAGTGATACTCGGACAGGGGGCGAGGGGAACACTGAAGCTTTCTTT. Its translation: CASSDTRTGGEGNTEAFF.

V is TRBV12-3 or TRBV12-4 and J is TRBJ2-7; 8 nucleotides match TRBD2. This CDR3 comprises 14 residues. V shed 6 bases, J shed 4 bases, and the junction held 8 bases outside the gene matches. Written as DNA, the CDR3 is TGTGCCAGCAGAGCCAGCGGGAGCGGGTACGAGCAGTACTTC. Its protein product is CASRASGSGYEQYF.

The V gene is TRBV7-3, the J gene TRBJ2-6; TRBD1 matches 8 bases. Germline loops: CDR1 SGHTA, CDR2 FQGTGA. This CDR3 has 16 amino acids. V shed 5 bases and J 4 bases; nucleotides not matched to a gene: 7. The CDR3 bases are TGTGCCAGCAGCATGACAGGGGCGGTCGGGGCCAACGTCCTGACTTTC. It translates to CASSMTGAVGANVLTF.

The chain has TRBV2 and TRBJ1-1; no reliable D call. Germline V gene lookup returns CDR1 SNHLY and CDR2 FYNNEI. The V gene lost 7 bases and the J gene lost 6 bases, with 12 bases spanning the gap. The CDR3 is made up of 12 amino acids. The DNA for the CDR3 is TGTGCCAGCACCCCATTCGGGGCTGAAGCTTTCTTT. Its translation: CASTPFGAEAFF.

V gene TRBV12-3 or TRBV12-4 combines with J gene TRBJ1-6, with a weak D call TRBD1 (5 bases). This CDR3 comprises 15 residues. The V gene lost 6 bases and the J gene lost 7 bases, with 16 bases spanning the gap. CDR3 in amino acids: CASRLTRELNSPLHF. CDR3 DNA: TGTGCCAGCAGGCTGACCAGGGAGTTGAATTCACCCCTCCACTTT.

This clonotype was detected only once. This chain uses TRBV24-1 with TRBJ2-1; tentatively, D is TRBD1 or TRBD2 (6 bases each). V was cut by 9 bases and J by 6 bases, with 14 bases left in between. This CDR3 comprises 13 residues. Looked up from germline, CDR1 is KGHDR and CDR2 is SFDVKD. CDR3: CATGGRSINEQFF. The CDR3 nucleotides read TGTGCCACCGGGGGGCGATCTATCAATGAGCAGTTCTTC.

As for this clonotype: An end of the junction differs from the germline gene, which may be a read error. V usage is TRBV2 and J usage is TRBJ2-1; TRBD1 matches at 9 bases. The CDR3 runs 14 residues. The germline V gene encodes CDR1 SNHLY and CDR2 FYNNEI. For the CDR3, the DNA is TGTGCCAGCAGCGACAGGGGGTCTTACAGTGAGCAGTTCTTC. This gives the protein CASSDRGSYSEQFF.

This clonotype was seen ten or more times. The V call is TRBV12-3 or TRBV12-4, the J call TRBJ1-3, with a tentative D call TRBD1 (5 bases). CDR3 length equals 14 residues. Trimming removed 10 bases at V and 0 bases at J, with 13 bases between. The CDR3 sequence is CATHTGGSGNTIYF. The CDR3 DNA follows: TGTGCCACCCACACCGGGGGCTCTGGAAACACCATATATTTT.

The chain combines TRBV7-6 with TRBJ2-1, with no clear D. Germline values: CDR1 SGHVS, CDR2 FNYEAQ. The CDR3 extends over 14 amino acids. Trimming left V 4 bases short and J 6 bases short, with 13 bases between. The CDR3: CASSSGVLANEQFF. In DNA form, the CDR3 reads TGTGCCAGCAGCTCTGGAGTCTTAGCCAATGAGCAGTTCTTC.

V and J are TRBV20-1 and TRBJ2-5, with 12 positions matching TRBD2. The CDR3 is 14 residues long. V trimming: 6 bases; J trimming: 10 bases; junction bases outside the gene matches: 12. CDR1 is DFQATT, CDR2 SNEGSKA, per germline (reference sequence). The CDR3 region is CSAPASGGARDQYF. CDR3 in DNA: TGCAGTGCGCCAGCTAGCGGGGGGGCCCGGGACCAGTACTTC.

The chain links TRBV5-1 to TRBJ1-2; D possibly corresponds to TRBD1 (5 bases). CDR1 and CDR2 from the germline V gene are SGHRS and YFSETQ. The CDR3 runs to 14 residues. V was cut by 4 bases and J by 4 bases, with 14 bases left in between. Here the CDR3 DNA reads TGCGCCAGCAGCCCCGGGGCGAGCCCCTATGGCTACACCTTC. This gives the protein CASSPGASPYGYTF.

The chain recombines TRBV2 with TRBJ2-5; D remains ambiguous. V dropped 3 bases and J dropped 4 bases, with 15 bases sitting between them. CDR1 is SNHLY, CDR2 FYNNEI, per germline. This CDR3 is built from 15 residues. CDR3 region: CASSDGVGRRETQYF. The CDR3 region has the DNA TGTGCCAGCAGTGATGGGGTGGGTCGGCGAGAGACCCAGTACTTC.

The chain employs TRBV20-1 and TRBJ2-1, with 8 bases matching TRBD2. V dropped 0 bases and J dropped 3; count of bases not matched to a gene: 7. Germline assignment: CDR1 DFQATT and CDR2 SNEGSKA (reference sequence). The CDR3 runs to 16 residues. CDR3 nucleotide sequence: TGCAGTGCTAGAGATCTAGGGCGGGGGGACTACAATGAGCAGTTCTTC. Its protein is CSARDLGRGDYNEQFF.

This chain links TRBV19 with TRBJ1-1, with a possible D match to TRBD1 (5 bases). CDR1 and CDR2 (germline): LNHDA, SQIVND (reference sequence). The CDR3 spans 15 residues. With 6 bases removed from V and 1 base from J, the gap between germline ends came to 15 bases. The CDR3 DNA reads as TGTGCCAGTAGGGCGGGGACGGTGCCGAACACTGAAGCTTTCTTT. Its protein is CASRAGTVPNTEAFF.

The J gene is TRBJ1-5, the V gene TRBV20-1; a possible D gene is TRBD1 (6 bases). CDR1 is DFQATT, CDR2 SNEGSKA, per germline (reference sequence). The CDR3 runs to 17 residues. Trimming removed 0 bases from V and 7 bases from J, with 22 bases in between. The CDR3 sequence: CSARDSSRGVERQPQHF. The CDR3 region has the DNA TGCAGTGCTAGAGATTCGTCCAGGGGTGTAGAGCGGCAGCCCCAGCATTTT.

Details on this clonotype: Sequence at one end of the junction differs from germline and may be a read error. V and J are TRBV20-1 and TRBJ2-1; 7 nucleotides line up with TRBD2. Germline CDR1 DFQATT, CDR2 SNEGSKA (reference sequence). This CDR3 has 11 amino acids. The CDR3 DNA reads as TGCAGTGCTGGAGAGCGGGGCGAGCAGTTCTTC. Residues: CSAGERGEQFF.

The chain recombines TRBV12-3 or TRBV12-4 with TRBJ1-2; TRBD1 aligns across 9 bases. The CDR3 loop spans 15 amino acids. The V and J ends lost 5 bases and 5 bases, in that order; junction bases with no gene match: 9. CDR3 sequence (DNA): TGTGCCAGCAGTGACCCGGGACAGGGCGTATATGGCTACACCTTC. As protein: CASSDPGQGVYGYTF.

The V call is TRBV6-1, the J call TRBJ2-7, with 13 bases matching TRBD2. The CDR3 runs 15 residues. The V segment lost 6 bases and the J segment 3 bases; nucleotides outside the gene matches: 5. In germline, CDR1 is MNHNS, CDR2 SASEGT. The CDR3 nucleotides read TGTGCCAGCAGCCAGGGACTAGCGGGGTACTACGAGCAGTACTTC. It encodes CASSQGLAGYYEQYF.

This clonotype was observed a single time. The chain couples TRBV9 to TRBJ2-1; D perhaps matches TRBD2 (5 bases). Germline assignment: CDR1 SGDLS and CDR2 YYNGEE. The CDR3 contains 11 residues. Trimming stripped 0 bases from V and 10 bases from J, with 5 bases between. The CDR3 DNA is TGTGCCAGCAGCGTAGGCGGGGAGCAGTTCTTC. Protein product: CASSVGGEQFF.

V gene TRBV29-1 combines with J gene TRBJ2-5, with no clear D. The germline CDR1 and CDR2 sequences are SQVTM and ANQGSEA. The length of the CDR3 is 12 residues. The ends were cut back, 7 bases at V and 4 bases at J, with 13 bases in the middle. The CDR3 DNA reads as TGCAGCGCTTTACCAGGTCCAGAGACCCAGTACTTC. It yields the protein CSALPGPETQYF. The entire variable domain, with the rest obtained from reference TRBV29-1 and TRBJ2-5, is as follows: SAVISQKPSRDICQRGTSLTIQCQVDSQVTMMFWYRQQPGQSLTLIATANQGSEATYESGFVIDKFPISRPNLTFSTLTVSNMSPEDSSIYLCSALPGPETQYFGPGTRLLVL.

V is TRBV11-2 and J is TRBJ2-3; TRBD1 or TRBD2 may be the D gene (5 bases each). The CDR3 has 15 residues. CDR1 SGHAT and CDR2 FQNNGV come from the germline V gene. Trimming removed 1 base at V and 9 bases at J, with 17 bases between. The CDR3 DNA reads TGTGCCAGCAGCTTAGGACGGGACCGAGGGTCCACGCAGTATTTT. The encoded protein is CASSLGRDRGSTQYF.